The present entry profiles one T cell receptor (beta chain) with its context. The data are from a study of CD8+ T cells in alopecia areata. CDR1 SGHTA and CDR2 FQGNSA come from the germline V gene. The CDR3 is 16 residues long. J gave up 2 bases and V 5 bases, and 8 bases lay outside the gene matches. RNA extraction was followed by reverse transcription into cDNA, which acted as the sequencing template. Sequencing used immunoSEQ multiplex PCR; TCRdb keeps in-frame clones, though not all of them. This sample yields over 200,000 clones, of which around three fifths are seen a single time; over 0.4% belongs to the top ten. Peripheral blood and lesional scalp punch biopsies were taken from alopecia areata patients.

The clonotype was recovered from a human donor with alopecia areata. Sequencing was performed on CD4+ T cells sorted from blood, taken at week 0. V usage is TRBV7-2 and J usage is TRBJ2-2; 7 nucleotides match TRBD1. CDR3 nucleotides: TGTGCCAGCAGCCCCAACAGGGGCGTCAACACCGGGGAGCTGTTTTTT. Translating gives CASSPNRGVNTGELFF. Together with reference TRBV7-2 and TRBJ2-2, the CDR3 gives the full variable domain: GAGVSQSPSNKVTEKGKDVELRCDPISGHTALYWYRQSLGQGLEFLIYFQGNSAPDKSGLPSDRFSAERTGGSVSTLTIQRTQQEDSAVYLCASSPNRGVNTGELFFGEGSRLTVL.